A single sample is the source of the 9 T cell receptor beta chains below, sequenced in a study of T cell responses to AZD1222 COVID-19 vaccine. Sequenced by immunoSEQ multiplex PCR; TCRdb stores in-frame clones only, minus some. The sample contains roughly 120,000 clones, approximately 94% of which appear only once. The source was peripheral blood, collected on day 0 of AZD1222 vaccination. The receptor set was obtained from an adult in good health.

The chain is built from TRBV6-5 and TRBJ1-2, with D perhaps matching TRBD1 (5 bases). The CDR3 runs to 13 residues. Germline V lookup: CDR1 MNHEY, CDR2 SVGAGI. The germline V and J ends were trimmed by 8 bases and 4 bases, with 14 bases remaining between them. The CDR3 loop is CASRGAGGYGYTF. DNA for the CDR3: TGTGCCAGCCGCGGGGCCGGAGGCTATGGCTACACCTTC.

The chain recombines TRBV24-1 with TRBJ2-5, with unresolved D. This CDR3 spans 14 amino acids. The germline V gene has CDR1 KGHDR and CDR2 SFDVKD. V was pared by 4 bases and J by 5 bases, with 13 bases between. CDR3 loop: CATSDSQFLETQYF. In DNA form, the CDR3 reads TGTGCCACCAGTGACTCACAATTCTTGGAGACCCAGTACTTC.

This sequence joins TRBV18 and TRBJ2-5; D possibly uses TRBD1 or TRBD2 (5 bases each). Between the trimmed V and J ends, which lost 2 bases and 4 bases, there was a span of 5 bases. CDR1 is KGHSH and CDR2 is LQKENI in the germline V gene. The CDR3 is 12 residues long. In DNA form, the CDR3 reads TGTGCCAGCTCACCAGGGGGAGAGACCCAGTACTTC. Translated: CASSPGGETQYF.

The chain combines TRBV12-3 or TRBV12-4 with TRBJ2-5; TRBD2 agrees at 7 bases. This CDR3 region has 13 residues. The J segment lost 5 bases and the V segment lost 6 bases, leaving 6 bases of the junction unmatched. CDR3 coding DNA: TGTGCCAGCAGACGCGGGAGTCGGGAGACCCAGTACTTC. It is translated as CASRRGSRETQYF.

CDR3 sequence: CASSLGETVMPGLYNEQFF. The CDR3 DNA reads TGTGCCAGCAGCTTAGGCGAGACAGTGATGCCGGGACTCTACAATGAGCAGTTCTTC. This rearrangement joins TRBV7-2 to TRBJ2-1; TRBD2 might be the D (6 bases). This CDR3 comprises 19 residues. Germline CDR1 is SGHTA and CDR2 is FQGNSA. V was shortened by 1 base and J by 3 bases, with 22 bases between the two germline ends.

The V and J genes are TRBV9 and TRBJ2-1; 9 nucleotides line up with TRBD2. This CDR3 has 17 residues. Losses at the gene ends were 4 bases for V and 7 bases for J; bases not matched to a gene: 15. Germline CDR1 SGDLS, CDR2 YYNGEE. The CDR3 loop is CASSRPVGGRGRNEQFF. The CDR3, as DNA: TGTGCCAGCAGCCGCCCCGTAGGCGGGAGGGGAAGGAATGAGCAGTTCTTC.

The chain has TRBV30 and TRBJ1-1, with D tentatively TRBD1 (6 bases). CDR3 size: 13 residues. Germline V CDR1 and CDR2: GTSNPN, SVGIG (reference sequence). The V end lost 0 bases, the J end lost 4 bases, and 9 bases lay between the germline ends. The DNA of the CDR3 is TGTGCCTGGAGTGTAAGAGGGGGCACTGAAGCTTTCTTT. Protein product: CAWSVRGGTEAFF.

The chain recombines TRBV7-9 with TRBJ1-5; D unresolved. The CDR3 has 13 amino acids. Between the trimmed V and J ends, which lost 1 base and 6 bases, there was a span of 7 bases. Germline CDR1 reads SEHNR; CDR2 reads FQNEAQ (reference sequence). The CDR3 nucleotides are TGTGCCAGCAGCTTAGGGGTTAGTCAGCCCCAGCATTTT. As protein: CASSLGVSQPQHF.

The gene calls are TRBV5-6 and TRBJ2-7; either TRBD1 or TRBD2 may supply D (5 bases each). The germline V and J ends were trimmed by 0 bases and 7 bases, with 11 bases remaining between them. Germline V gives CDR1 SGHDT, CDR2 YYEEEE. The CDR3 contains 13 residues. In DNA, the CDR3 is TGTGCCAGCAGCTTGGTAGGGACGGAGGAGCAGTACTTC. It specifies CASSLVGTEEQYF. The entire variable domain, with the rest obtained from reference TRBV5-6 and TRBJ2-7, is as follows: DAGVTQSPTHLIKTRGQQVTLRCSPKSGHDTVSWYQQALGQGPQFIFQYYEEEERQRGNFPDRFSGHQFPNYSSELNVNALLLGDSALYLCASSLVGTEEQYFGPGTRLTVT.